Sequencing of this T cell receptor beta chain was carried out in a study of blood T cell repertoires in COVID-19. Germline trimming cut 0 bases from V and 4 bases from J; bases unmatched to any gene: 2. The CDR3 length is 14 residues. The germline gives CDR1 GTSNPN, CDR2 SVGIG (reference sequence). Generated by immunoSEQ multiplex PCR, the TCRdb table keeps only in-frame clones and is missing some. The table includes more than 300,000 clones, around nine tenths detected once. Sequencing was carried out using peripheral blood. This sequence was found in a woman between 65 and 79 years old with COVID-19, enrolled during active disease. The gene calls are TRBV30 and TRBJ1-3; 8 bases are shared with TRBD1. CDR3 sequence (DNA): TGTGCCTGGAGTGTAGGACAGGGCGGAAACACCATATATTTT. Residues: CAWSVGQGGNTIYF.